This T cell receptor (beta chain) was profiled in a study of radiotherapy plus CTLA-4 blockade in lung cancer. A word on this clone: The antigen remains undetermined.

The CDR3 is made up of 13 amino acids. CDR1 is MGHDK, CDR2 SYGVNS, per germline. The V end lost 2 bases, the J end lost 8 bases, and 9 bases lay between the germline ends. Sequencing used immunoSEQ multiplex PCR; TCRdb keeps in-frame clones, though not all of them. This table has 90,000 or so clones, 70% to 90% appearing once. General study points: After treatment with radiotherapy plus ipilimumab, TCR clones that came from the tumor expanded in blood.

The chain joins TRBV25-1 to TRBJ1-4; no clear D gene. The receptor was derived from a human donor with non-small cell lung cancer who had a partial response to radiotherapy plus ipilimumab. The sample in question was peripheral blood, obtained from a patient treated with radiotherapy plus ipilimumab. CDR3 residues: CASSEKAFEKLFF. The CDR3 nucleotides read TGTGCCAGCAGTGAAAAAGCGTTCGAAAAACTGTTTTTT.